This T cell receptor (beta chain) was recorded in a study of tumor-infiltrating lymphocytes in primary liver carcinoma. Background on the study: Staging of the tumors gave T1-T3 N0M0, with widths of roughly 4 to 11 cm.

The sample holds many counts of this clonotype. The CDR3 contains 14 residues. V gave up 6 bases and J gave up 5 bases; unmatched junction bases: 9. Germline CDR1 reads KGHSH; CDR2 reads LQKENI. cDNA specific to TCR beta was made from 500 ng of total RNA, with a constant-region primer employed for priming. ARM-PCR was slightly modified, and three nested multiplex PCR rounds with it gave rise to the TCR beta libraries. Rounds one and two of PCR, each of roughly 10 cycles, were primed with TRBV1-TRBV30 forward primers and a C-beta reverse primer. TCRdb itself ran the multiplex PCR reads through MiXCR, one entry per CDR3 protein. The data show about 20,000 distinct CDR3 sequences, roughly 79% seen once. Co-extracting RNA and DNA was done with about 20-34 mg of unsorted bulk tissue as input.

This rearrangement joins TRBV18 to TRBJ2-7, with 8 bases matching TRBD1. This receptor was identified in a woman in her 30s with primary liver carcinoma and hepatitis B virus infection. Sequences were obtained from liver tumor tissue from sampling region 4. This sample's subset: tumor region T4, right-lateral pole. CDR3 nucleotides: TGTGCCAGCTCCCCGGGACAGGAGACCCACGAGCAGTACTTC. Its protein is CASSPGQETHEQYF.